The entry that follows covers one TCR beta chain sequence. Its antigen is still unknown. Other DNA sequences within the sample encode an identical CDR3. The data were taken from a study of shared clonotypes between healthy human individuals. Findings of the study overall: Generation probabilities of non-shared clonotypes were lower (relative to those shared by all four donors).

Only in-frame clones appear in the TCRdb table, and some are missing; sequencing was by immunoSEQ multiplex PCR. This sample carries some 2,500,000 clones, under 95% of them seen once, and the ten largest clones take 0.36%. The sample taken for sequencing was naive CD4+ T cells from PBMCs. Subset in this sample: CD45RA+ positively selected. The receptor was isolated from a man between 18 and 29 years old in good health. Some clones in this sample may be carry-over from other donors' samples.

The CDR3 nucleotides read TGTGCCAGCAGTGACAGGGAGAACACTGAAGCTTTCTTT. Its translation is CASSDRENTEAFF. The chain couples TRBV2 to TRBJ1-1; perhaps TRBD1 as D (5 bases). From germline, CDR1 is SNHLY and CDR2 FYNNEI. The CDR3 sequence is 13 residues long. V was pared by 3 bases and J by 1 base, with 6 bases between.